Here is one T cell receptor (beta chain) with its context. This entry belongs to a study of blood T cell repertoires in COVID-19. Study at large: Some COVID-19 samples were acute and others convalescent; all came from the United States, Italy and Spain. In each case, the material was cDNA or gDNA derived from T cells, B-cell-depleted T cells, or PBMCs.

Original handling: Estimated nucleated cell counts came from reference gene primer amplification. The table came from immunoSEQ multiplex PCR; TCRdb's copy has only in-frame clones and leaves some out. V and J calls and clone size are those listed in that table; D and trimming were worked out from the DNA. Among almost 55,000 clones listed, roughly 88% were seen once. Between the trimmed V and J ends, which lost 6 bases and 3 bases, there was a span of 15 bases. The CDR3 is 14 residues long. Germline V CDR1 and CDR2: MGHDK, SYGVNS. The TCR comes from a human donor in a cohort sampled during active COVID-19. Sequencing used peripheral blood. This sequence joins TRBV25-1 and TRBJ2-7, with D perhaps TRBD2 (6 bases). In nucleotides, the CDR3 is TGTGCCAGCAGCCGGGCCGGGAGTGTCTACGAGCAGTACTTC. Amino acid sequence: CASSRAGSVYEQYF.